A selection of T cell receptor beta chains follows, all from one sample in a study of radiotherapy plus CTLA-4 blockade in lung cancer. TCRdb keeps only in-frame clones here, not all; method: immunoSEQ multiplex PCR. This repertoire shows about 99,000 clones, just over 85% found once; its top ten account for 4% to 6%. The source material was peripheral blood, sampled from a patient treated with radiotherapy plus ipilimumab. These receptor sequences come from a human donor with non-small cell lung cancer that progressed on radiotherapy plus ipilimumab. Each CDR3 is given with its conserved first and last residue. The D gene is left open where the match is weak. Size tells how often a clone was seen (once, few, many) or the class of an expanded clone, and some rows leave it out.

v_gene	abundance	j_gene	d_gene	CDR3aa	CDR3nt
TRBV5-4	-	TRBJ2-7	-	CASSWGPRSYEQYF	TGTGCCAGCAGCTGGGGACCGCGATCCTACGAGCAGTACTTC
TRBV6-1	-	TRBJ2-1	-	CASSVVTLPHNEQFF	TGTGCCAGCAGTGTGGTGACCCTACCTCACAATGAGCAGTTCTTC
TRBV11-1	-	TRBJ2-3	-	CASSFTDTQYF	TGTGCCAGCAGCTTCACAGATACGCAGTATTTT
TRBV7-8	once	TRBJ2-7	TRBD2	CASSLAGTSGAQRGEQYF	TGTGCCAGCAGCTTAGCGGGGACTAGCGGGGCGCAGCGAGGGGAGCAGTACTTC
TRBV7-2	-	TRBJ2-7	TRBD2	CASSVGLAGGISEQYF	TGTGCCAGCAGCGTGGGACTAGCGGGAGGAATAAGCGAGCAGTACTTC
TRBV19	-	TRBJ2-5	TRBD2	CATAPRAGGLQETQYF	TGTGCCACCGCCCCTCGAGCGGGAGGCCTCCAAGAGACCCAGTACTTC
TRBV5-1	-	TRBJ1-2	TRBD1	CASSSSGTGADGYTF	TGCGCCAGCAGCTCCTCCGGGACAGGGGCAGATGGCTACACCTTC
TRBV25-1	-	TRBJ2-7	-	CASSHTGGLYEQYF	TGTGCCAGCAGTCATACCGGAGGCCTCTACGAGCAGTACTTC
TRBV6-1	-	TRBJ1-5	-	CASSFSPLGNQPQHF	TGTGCCAGCAGTTTTTCCCCCCTGGGCAATCAGCCCCAGCATTTT
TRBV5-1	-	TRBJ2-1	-	CASSPTAGVGDEQFF	TGCGCCAGCAGCCCCACCGCAGGGGTGGGAGATGAGCAGTTCTTC
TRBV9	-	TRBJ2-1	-	CASSRSPETSYNEQFF	TGTGCCAGCAGCCGCTCCCCCGAGACCTCCTACAATGAGCAGTTCTTC
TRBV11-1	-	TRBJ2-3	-	CASSLGEGHTQYF	TGTGCCAGCAGCTTAGGCGAGGGCCATACGCAGTATTTT
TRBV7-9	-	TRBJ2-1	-	CASSFGLEQFF	TGTGCCAGCAGCTTCGGTCTTGAGCAGTTCTTC
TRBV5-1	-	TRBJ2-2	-	CASSFLFKTTGELFF	TGCGCCAGCAGCTTCCTATTTAAAACGACCGGGGAGCTGTTTTTT
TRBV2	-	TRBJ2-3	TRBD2	CASNQRDRDTQYF	TGTGCCAGCAACCAGCGGGATAGGGATACGCAGTATTTT
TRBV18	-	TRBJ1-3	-	CASSPSEGAGNTIYF	TGTGCCAGCTCGCCTTCCGAGGGGGCTGGAAACACCATATATTTT
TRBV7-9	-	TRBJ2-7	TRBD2	CASSSNPGGSGSVYEQYF	TGTGCCAGCAGCTCCAACCCGGGAGGTAGCGGGAGCGTCTACGAGCAGTACTTC